The 29 T cell receptor beta chains listed next were all sequenced from one sample in a study of T cell changes during pregnancy in multiple sclerosis. Clones were sequenced by immunoSEQ multiplex PCR, and TCRdb holds only the in-frame ones, with some missing. The sample consists of about 92,000 clones, 92% of them appearing once. Specimen: peripheral blood, collected in the first trimester of pregnancy. The receptors derive from a female donor with multiple sclerosis, enrolled in a pregnancy study.

CDR3 sequence: CASSQVMQANYGYTF. The DNA for the CDR3 is TGCGCCAGCAGCCAAGTAATGCAGGCCAACTATGGCTACACCTTC. J is TRBJ1-2 and V is TRBV4-1; D is unresolved. The CDR3 contains 15 residues. V gave up 1 base and J gave up 2 bases, with 11 bases separating them. Germline V gene data show CDR1 as MGHRA and CDR2 as YSYEKL.

The V call is TRBV18, the J call TRBJ1-2; 7 bases map to TRBD1. The germline V gene has CDR1 KGHSH and CDR2 LQKENI. V was clipped by 4 bases and J by 6 bases; unmatched bases: 5. The CDR3 is 13 residues long. The CDR3 DNA is TGTGCCAGCTCACGGGACCAGGGGGATGGCTACACCTTC. Its translation is CASSRDQGDGYTF. The full variable domain, with the rest looked up from reference TRBV18 and TRBJ1-2, is NAGVMQNPRHLVRRRGQEARLRCSPMKGHSHVYWYRQLPEEGLKFMVYLQKENIIDESGMPKERFSAEFPKEGPSILRIQQVVRGDSAAYFCASSRDQGDGYTFGSGTRLTVV.

V and J are TRBV19 and TRBJ1-5; TRBD1 agrees at 10 bases. CDR1 is LNHDA, CDR2 SQIVND, per germline (reference sequence). The ends lost 3 bases at V and 7 bases at J; junction bases unmatched: 0. The CDR3 is 13 amino acids. The CDR3 protein is CASSMGQGQPQHF. Here the CDR3 DNA reads TGTGCCAGTAGTATGGGACAGGGGCAGCCCCAGCATTTT.

This clone was observed a single time. The chain carries TRBV15 and TRBJ2-3; 7 bases agree with TRBD1. Germline V gives CDR1 LNHNV, CDR2 YYDKDF (reference sequence). Trimming removed 6 bases from V and 1 base from J; junction bases left unmatched: 4. The CDR3 loop spans 14 amino acids. CDR3: CATSPGTGTDTQYF. The CDR3 DNA sequence: TGTGCCACCAGTCCCGGGACAGGCACAGATACGCAGTATTTT.

The rearrangement joins TRBV9 to TRBJ2-7; D is perhaps TRBD2 (7 bases). This CDR3 is built from 14 residues. The ends were cut back, 0 bases at V and 5 bases at J, with 12 bases in the middle. Germline values: CDR1 SGDLS, CDR2 YYNGEE. The CDR3 reads CASSVGGGVDEQYF. The CDR3 DNA reads as TGTGCCAGCAGCGTAGGAGGGGGGGTCGACGAGCAGTACTTC.

The chain carries TRBV14 and TRBJ2-3; TRBD2 might be the D (7 bases). Trimming removed 0 bases at V and 2 bases at J, with 12 bases between. Germline-derived CDR1 and CDR2 are SGHDN and FVKESK. CDR3 length: 16 residues. The CDR3 spells CASSQDKGGITDTQYF. Here the CDR3 DNA reads TGTGCCAGCAGCCAAGATAAGGGGGGGATCACAGATACGCAGTATTTT.

The chain uses TRBV15 and TRBJ2-7, with D unresolved. Trimming cost V 0 bases and J 5 bases, with 5 bases left between them. Germline V CDR1 and CDR2: LNHNV, YYDKDF (reference sequence). The CDR3 spans 12 residues. CDR3 residues: CATSRDLDEQYF. The CDR3 region has the DNA TGTGCCACCAGCAGAGATCTTGACGAGCAGTACTTC.

The chain employs TRBV7-9 and TRBJ2-6; D may be TRBD2 (6 bases). The germline V gene encodes CDR1 SEHNR and CDR2 FQNEAQ (reference sequence). This CDR3 has 19 residues. With 1 base removed from V and 0 bases from J, the gap between germline ends came to 16 bases. In DNA, the CDR3 is TGTGCCAGCAGCTTAGGCGGTAGCTGGGGAGGCTCTGGGGCCAACGTCCTGACTTTC. Translation gives CASSLGGSWGGSGANVLTF.

The chain is built from TRBV5-4 and TRBJ2-7; TRBD2 aligns across 12 bases. J lost 2 bases, V lost 3 bases, and 12 bases had no gene match. This CDR3 is built from 18 residues. In germline, CDR1 is SGHNT, CDR2 YYREEE (reference sequence). Written as DNA, the CDR3 is TGTGCCAGCAGCTCCTCCGACACCTGGACTAGCGGGGCCTACGAGCAGTACTTC. Residues: CASSSSDTWTSGAYEQYF. The full variable domain, with the rest looked up from reference TRBV5-4 and TRBJ2-7, is ETGVTQSPTHLIKTRGQQVTLRCSSQSGHNTVSWYQQALGQGPQFIFQYYREEENGRGNFPPRFSGLQFPNYSSELNVNALELDDSALYLCASSSSDTWTSGAYEQYFGPGTRLTVT.

The V call is TRBV5-1, the J call TRBJ2-5; 7 nucleotides agree with TRBD1. Germline trimming cut 7 bases from V and 2 bases from J; bases unmatched to any gene: 2. The CDR3 is 12 residues long. Germline V gene data show CDR1 as SGHRS and CDR2 as YFSETQ. CDR3 loop: CASEGAQETQYF. CDR3 nucleotides: TGCGCCAGCGAGGGGGCGCAAGAGACCCAGTACTTC.

The chain joins TRBV5-1 to TRBJ2-2, with D perhaps TRBD2 (5 bases). Trimming shortened V by 2 bases and J by 7 bases, and 12 bases separated the two germline ends. The CDR3 has 14 residues. CDR1 SGHRS and CDR2 YFSETQ come from the germline V gene. For the CDR3, the DNA is TGCGCCAGCAGCTTATTGGTAGGAGGCGGGGAGCTGTTTTTT. Its protein product is CASSLLVGGGELFF.

The sample holds a few counts of this clone. This sequence joins TRBV25-1 and TRBJ2-7; possible D gene TRBD1, 5 bases. The germline V and J ends were trimmed by 1 base and 3 bases, with 7 bases remaining between them. This CDR3 region has 13 residues. The germline CDR1 and CDR2 sequences are MGHDK and SYGVNS. The CDR3 DNA reads as TGTGCCAGCAGTGAATGGGGCAGCTACGAGCAGTACTTC. It translates to CASSEWGSYEQYF.

This clone showed up just a few times. The genes are TRBV2 and TRBJ1-2, with a weak D call TRBD1 (6 bases). Trimming left V 0 bases short and J 4 bases short, with 9 bases between. This CDR3 spans 14 amino acids. Per germline, CDR1 SNHLY and CDR2 FYNNEI. The chain's CDR3 is CASSEARGSYGYTF. The CDR3 DNA is TGTGCCAGCAGTGAAGCGAGGGGGAGCTATGGCTACACCTTC.

This rearrangement joins TRBV27 to TRBJ2-1; 13 nucleotides line up with TRBD2. Germline V gives CDR1 MNHEY, CDR2 SMNVEV (reference sequence). V was pared by 4 bases and J by 8 bases, with 8 bases of the junction left unmatched. The CDR3 is made up of 16 amino acids. The CDR3 here is CASSSRTSGRADEQFF. CDR3 DNA: TGTGCCAGCAGTTCCAGGACTAGCGGGAGAGCGGATGAGCAGTTCTTC.

The chain recombines TRBV19 with TRBJ2-7; 9 bases line up with TRBD1. The ends lost 5 bases at V and 3 bases at J; junction bases unmatched: 8. This CDR3 has 15 amino acids. Per the germline V gene, CDR1 is LNHDA and CDR2 is SQIVND (reference sequence). The CDR3, as DNA: TGTGCCAGTAGTTCCGCCGGGACAGGGATCTACGAGCAGTACTTC. Translated: CASSSAGTGIYEQYF.

V and J are TRBV18 and TRBJ2-5; 11 bases map to TRBD2. The CDR3 runs to 15 residues. The junction had 6 bases not matched to a gene; V was cut back by 4 bases and J by 5 bases. CDR1 is KGHSH and CDR2 is LQKENI in the germline V gene. The CDR3 loop reads CASSHVAGGFETQYF. The CDR3 coding sequence is TGTGCCAGCTCACATGTAGCGGGAGGGTTCGAGACCCAGTACTTC.

J is TRBJ2-2 and V is TRBV5-1, with 11 positions matching TRBD2. Germline loops: CDR1 SGHRS, CDR2 YFSETQ. This CDR3 region has 20 residues. Trimming at V came to 4 bases and at J to 5 bases, leaving 19 bases not matched to a gene. CDR3 loop: CASSMRAGTSGSGGTGELFF. The DNA for the CDR3 is TGCGCCAGCAGCATGAGGGCCGGGACTAGCGGCTCTGGTGGGACCGGGGAGCTGTTTTTT.

The chain joins TRBV11-2 to TRBJ2-1; 7 bases fit TRBD1. J was trimmed by 10 bases and V by 3 bases; bases with no gene match: 6. The germline CDR1 and CDR2 sequences are SGHAT and FQNNGV. The CDR3 is 13 residues long. The chain's CDR3 is CASSLNRGTEQFF. For the CDR3, the DNA is TGTGCCAGCAGCTTGAACAGGGGAACGGAGCAGTTCTTC.

The chain recombines TRBV19 with TRBJ2-7; tentative D call: TRBD1 (5 bases). The V and J ends lost 4 bases and 2 bases respectively, with 21 bases between them. Germline loops: CDR1 LNHDA, CDR2 SQIVND (reference sequence). There are 17 residues in the CDR3. CDR3 in DNA: TGTGCCAGTAGTACCGACGGAATTGGGGCAGGGCCCTACGAGCAGTACTTC. Translation: CASSTDGIGAGPYEQYF.

The V call is TRBV27, the J call TRBJ2-1; D remains ambiguous. The V end was cut by 6 bases, the J end by 3 bases, with 12 bases between. Germline V CDR1 and CDR2: MNHEY, SMNVEV (reference sequence). This CDR3 is 14 amino acids long. CDR3 sequence: CASRGGVGYNEQFF. In nucleotides, the CDR3 is TGTGCCAGCAGAGGCGGAGTGGGCTACAATGAGCAGTTCTTC.

The V gene is TRBV27, the J gene TRBJ2-4; 9 bases are a match to TRBD1. The CDR3 is 16 amino acids. The germline V gene has CDR1 MNHEY and CDR2 SMNVEV (reference sequence). The V and J ends lost 4 bases and 6 bases, in that order; junction bases with no gene match: 10. DNA of the CDR3: TGTGCCAGCAGTTCGCTGGGACAGGGTAGGGTAAACATTCAGTACTTC. It is translated as CASSSLGQGRVNIQYF.

In DNA, the CDR3 is TGTGCCAGCAGTGAGACTAGCGGGAGGATGCGGACCGGGGAGCTGTTTTTT. Its translation is CASSETSGRMRTGELFF. This chain joins TRBV2 and TRBJ2-2; 13 bases align to TRBD2. Per germline, CDR1 SNHLY and CDR2 FYNNEI. Trimming removed 3 bases from V and 5 bases from J; junction bases left unmatched: 6. The CDR3 is 17 residues long.

The rearrangement joins TRBV5-1 to TRBJ1-4, with 9 bases that match TRBD1. CDR3 length: 15 amino acids. Germline V gene lookup returns CDR1 SGHRS and CDR2 YFSETQ. V was clipped by 5 bases and J by 6 bases; unmatched bases: 8. The CDR3 nucleotides read TGCGCCAGCAGGCGCGGGACAGGGTTCCATGAAAAACTGTTTTTT. This encodes CASRRGTGFHEKLFF.

The gene calls are TRBV2 and TRBJ2-2, with 9 bases aligning to TRBD1. This CDR3 has 15 residues. J gave up 5 bases and V 6 bases, and 7 bases lay outside the gene matches. Germline assignment: CDR1 SNHLY and CDR2 FYNNEI. The CDR3 is CASSLGQGRTGELFF. CDR3 nucleotide sequence: TGTGCCAGCAGCCTGGGACAGGGACGAACCGGGGAGCTGTTTTTT.

The table lists this clone with a count of one. The germline gene is not matched at one end of the junction; a read error may be the cause. DNA for the CDR3: TGTGCCAGCAGTGTCTTCTCCCACAATGAGCAGTTCTTC. It codes for CASSVFSHNEQFF. The genes are TRBV14 and TRBJ2-1, with D hard to call. CDR1 and CDR2 from the germline V gene are SGHDN and FVKESK. CDR3 length equals 13 residues.

The V and J genes are TRBV19 and TRBJ1-1, with D possibly TRBD1 on 6 matching bases. This CDR3 is 12 amino acids long. Per germline, CDR1 LNHDA and CDR2 SQIVND (reference sequence). V lost 9 bases to trimming and J lost 4 bases, with 12 bases between them. This CDR3 reads CASRTGITEAFF. In DNA form, the CDR3 reads TGTGCCAGCAGAACAGGGATCACTGAAGCTTTCTTT.

This sequence joins TRBV6-5 and TRBJ2-1; 9 nucleotides agree with TRBD2. Germline-derived CDR1 and CDR2 are MNHEY and SVGAGI. The CDR3 has 14 residues. V dropped 5 bases and J dropped 6; count of bases not matched to a gene: 5. CDR3 sequence (DNA): TGTGCCAGCAGTAGGACTAGCGAGGGCAATGAGCAGTTCTTC. As protein: CASSRTSEGNEQFF.

This chain uses TRBV18 with TRBJ1-2; the match to TRBD1 covers 8 bases. The germline CDR1 and CDR2 sequences are KGHSH and LQKENI. V shed 1 base and J 8 bases; nucleotides not matched to a gene: 6. The CDR3 has 14 residues. CDR3 nucleotides: TGTGCCAGCTCACCACTCGACAGGGGAAACGGCTACACCTTC. This encodes CASSPLDRGNGYTF.

In this sample, this clone turned up once. This chain links TRBV4-2 with TRBJ2-1; TRBD2 aligns across 8 bases. Germline V gene lookup returns CDR1 LGHNA and CDR2 YNFKEQ. V shed 2 bases, J shed 0 bases, and the junction held 6 bases outside the gene matches. The CDR3 contains 17 residues. The CDR3 bases are TGTGCCAGCAGCCAATTCACGAGCGGGAGCTCCTACAATGAGCAGTTCTTC. Amino acids: CASSQFTSGSSYNEQFF.